This T cell receptor beta chain was captured by sequencing in a study of cytomegalovirus exposure and HLA in healthy donors. The repertoire was sequenced with immunoSEQ multiplex PCR; TCRdb's copy has only in-frame clones and lacks some. The sample has roughly 260,000 clones, around 87% seen once; the top ten hold 2.6%. Study results and limitations: Most TCR sequences were seen very rarely across donors, but some public TCRs occurred in many.

V was clipped by 1 base and J by 4 bases, with 7 bases between them. Germline lookup yields CDR1 SGHDN and CDR2 FVKESK. The CDR3 is 13 amino acids. Points on this clone: No antigen is known for it.

The J gene is TRBJ2-5, the V gene TRBV14, with D possibly matching TRBD2 (5 bases). Sequencing was done on a sample of PBMCs. The clonotype comes from a man between 18 and 29 years old in good health and CMV-seronegative. CDR3 DNA sequence: TGTGCCAGCAGCCAAGGAGGAGGAGAGACCCAGTACTTC. Protein sequence: CASSQGGGETQYF. Full variable domain (outside the CDR3, taken from reference TRBV14 and TRBJ2-5): EAGVTQFPSHSVIEKGQTVTLRCDPISGHDNLYWYRRVMGKEIKFLLHFVKESKQDESGMPNNRFLAERTGGTYSTLKVQPAELEDSGVYFCASSQGGGETQYFGPGTRLLVL.